These 22 T cell receptor beta chains originate from one sample sequenced in a study of T cell responses to AZD1222 COVID-19 vaccine. Clones were sequenced by immunoSEQ multiplex PCR, and TCRdb holds only the in-frame ones, with some missing. This sample contains about 140,000 clones. Material: peripheral blood. All receptors come from an adult in good health.

This rearrangement joins TRBV2 to TRBJ2-7; either TRBD1 or TRBD2 may supply D (5 bases each). The length of the CDR3 is 15 residues. Trimming left V 6 bases short and J 2 bases short, with 17 bases between. Germline assignment: CDR1 SNHLY and CDR2 FYNNEI. The CDR3 sequence is CASRYGTTVTYEQYF. The CDR3 DNA follows: TGTGCCAGCAGGTATGGGACGACAGTGACCTACGAGCAGTACTTC.

CDR3 coding DNA: TGTGCCAGCAGTTTATTTGCTAACTATGGCTACACCTTC. Its translation: CASSLFANYGYTF. The chain links TRBV27 to TRBJ1-2; D remains ambiguous. CDR3 size: 13 residues. The V and J ends lost 1 base and 0 bases respectively, with 3 bases between them. CDR1 MNHEY and CDR2 SMNVEV come from the germline V gene (reference sequence).

V gene TRBV5-1 combines with J gene TRBJ2-1; 11 positions agree with TRBD1. The CDR3 sequence is 15 residues long. Germline trimming cut 4 bases from V and 3 bases from J; bases unmatched to any gene: 3. Germline V gene sequence: CDR1 SGHRS, CDR2 YFSETQ. CDR3 protein: CASSPGQGGYNEQFF. In DNA, the CDR3 is TGCGCCAGCAGCCCGGGACAGGGGGGCTACAATGAGCAGTTCTTC.

The chain links TRBV10-3 to TRBJ1-4, with 9 nucleotides matching TRBD1. This CDR3 is built from 15 residues. J lost 4 bases, V lost 2 bases, and 2 bases had no gene match. CDR1 and CDR2 from the germline V gene are ENHRY and SYGVKD. In DNA form, the CDR3 reads TGTGCCATCAGTGAGATGACAGGGGGTAATGAAAAACTGTTTTTT. Its protein is CAISEMTGGNEKLFF.

The V and J genes are TRBV4-3 and TRBJ1-4; 7 bases agree with TRBD1. Germline-derived CDR1 and CDR2 are LGHNA and YSLEER. CDR3 length equals 15 residues. With V trimmed by 1 base and J by 2 bases, 1 base remained unmatched. The CDR3 DNA reads TGCGCCAGCAGCCAAGCACAGGGGACTAATGAAAAACTGTTTTTT. This codes for CASSQAQGTNEKLFF.

V usage is TRBV7-8 and J usage is TRBJ2-3, with D possibly TRBD1 on 5 matching bases. Trimming removed 5 bases at V and 6 bases at J, with 9 bases between. The CDR3 extends over 12 amino acids. Germline CDR1 and CDR2: SGHVS and FQNEAQ. CDR3 protein: CASSPQEDTQYF. CDR3 sequence (DNA): TGTGCCAGCAGCCCACAGGAGGATACGCAGTATTTT. Full variable domain (remainder filled in from reference TRBV7-8 and TRBJ2-3): GAGVSQSPRYKVAKRGQDVALRCDPISGHVSLFWYQQALGQGPEFLTYFQNEAQLDKSGLPSDRFFAERPEGSVSTLKIQRTQQEDSAVYLCASSPQEDTQYFGPGTRLTVL.

V usage is TRBV18 and J usage is TRBJ1-1, with 7 bases identical to TRBD1. Trimming took 6 bases from V and 3 from J; bases not matched to a gene: 19. The CDR3 runs to 18 residues. Germline CDR1 is KGHSH and CDR2 is LQKENI. The CDR3, as DNA: TGTGCCAGCTCCCGGTCCGCAACCCGGGGACAGATTCACACTGAAGCTTTCTTT. It encodes CASSRSATRGQIHTEAFF.

The chain joins TRBV10-3 to TRBJ2-1; D call uncertain. Trimming left V 3 bases short and J 0 bases short, with 12 bases between. CDR1 is ENHRY, CDR2 SYGVKD, per germline. There are 16 residues in the CDR3. DNA of the CDR3: TGTGCCATCAGTGACCCTGACGGTAGCTCCTACAATGAGCAGTTCTTC. Amino acids: CAISDPDGSSYNEQFF.

The J gene is TRBJ1-2, the V gene TRBV5-1; possibly TRBD1 for D (5 bases). V was pared by 7 bases and J by 3 bases, with 28 bases between. In germline, CDR1 is SGHRS, CDR2 YFSETQ. The CDR3 extends over 18 amino acids. The CDR3 loop is CASPTGAGEWANYYGYTF. The CDR3 DNA reads as TGCGCCAGCCCCACTGGGGCTGGGGAGTGGGCCAACTACTATGGCTACACCTTC.

V is TRBV2 and J is TRBJ2-7; 8 bases line up with TRBD1. Unmatched junction bases numbered 6, after V lost 4 bases and J lost 7 bases. The CDR3 is 13 residues long. Germline V lookup: CDR1 SNHLY, CDR2 FYNNEI. The CDR3 sequence: CASSVQGDGEQYF. CDR3 bases: TGTGCCAGCAGTGTACAGGGGGACGGTGAGCAGTACTTC. Full variable domain (remainder filled in from reference TRBV2 and TRBJ2-7): EPEVTQTPSHQVTQMGQEVILRCVPISNHLYFYWYRQILGQKVEFLVSFYNNEISEKSEIFDDQFSVERPDGSNFTLKIRSTKLEDSAMYFCASSVQGDGEQYFGPGTRLTVT.

The J gene is TRBJ1-1, the V gene TRBV7-9; perhaps TRBD1 as D (6 bases). The CDR3 covers 14 residues. Trimming shortened V by 3 bases and J by 4 bases, and 12 bases separated the two germline ends. Per germline, CDR1 SEHNR and CDR2 FQNEAQ (reference sequence). The CDR3 loop reads CASSLPGGATEAFF. CDR3 DNA: TGTGCCAGCAGCTTGCCCGGGGGGGCCACTGAAGCTTTCTTT.

The chain has TRBV12-2 and TRBJ1-5; the table's D call, TRBD1, was not checked against the DNA. TRBV12-2 is termed a pseudogene. The CDR3 has 17 residues. The CDR3 DNA is TGTGCAAGTCGCTGGGGACAGGGGAGGAGGGACGATCAGCCCCAGCATTTT. This sequence encodes CASRWGQGRRDDQPQHF.

This chain connects TRBV6-5 to TRBJ1-2; possibly TRBD1 for D (5 bases). V was cut by 2 bases and J by 0 bases, with 7 bases left in between. This CDR3 spans 14 amino acids. CDR1 and CDR2 from the germline V gene are MNHEY and SVGAGI. The CDR3 nucleotides read TGTGCCAGCAGTTACGGGGACTCTAACTATGGCTACACCTTC. Its protein is CASSYGDSNYGYTF.

The chain recombines TRBV19 with TRBJ1-1, with D possibly TRBD1 on 6 matching bases. CDR3 length: 14 residues. The germline V gene has CDR1 LNHDA and CDR2 SQIVND (reference sequence). Deletions cut 5 bases from V and 0 bases from J, with 10 bases between. The CDR3 loop is CASSVGQMNTEAFF. Here the CDR3 DNA reads TGTGCCAGTAGTGTAGGACAGATGAACACTGAAGCTTTCTTT.

J is TRBJ2-5 and V is TRBV2, with 11 bases aligning to TRBD2. The germline gives CDR1 SNHLY, CDR2 FYNNEI. V lost 7 bases to trimming and J lost 7 bases; unmatched junction nucleotides: 8. The CDR3 runs to 14 residues. The CDR3 reads CASTFSGGAGTQYF. The CDR3 DNA reads as TGTGCCAGCACTTTTAGCGGGGGGGCAGGGACCCAGTACTTC. Complete variable domain (other parts from reference TRBV2 and TRBJ2-5): EPEVTQTPSHQVTQMGQEVILRCVPISNHLYFYWYRQILGQKVEFLVSFYNNEISEKSEIFDDQFSVERPDGSNFTLKIRSTKLEDSAMYFCASTFSGGAGTQYFGPGTRLLVL.

V usage is TRBV7-2 and J usage is TRBJ1-3; 7 nucleotides align to TRBD1. This CDR3 has 15 amino acids. In germline, CDR1 is SGHTA, CDR2 FQGNSA. V gave up 4 bases and J gave up 2 bases; unmatched junction bases: 5. CDR3 protein: CASSSRGQTGNTIYF. The CDR3 DNA follows: TGTGCCAGCAGCTCCAGGGGACAGACTGGAAACACCATATATTTT.

The chain carries TRBV4-1 and TRBJ1-2; 11 positions agree with TRBD1. The CDR3 has 18 amino acids. The germline V gene encodes CDR1 MGHRA and CDR2 YSYEKL. Trimming removed 0 bases from V and 2 bases from J; junction bases left unmatched: 8. The CDR3 loop reads CASSQEQRTGGRNYGYTF. In nucleotides, the CDR3 is TGCGCCAGCAGCCAAGAGCAGAGGACAGGGGGCCGCAACTATGGCTACACCTTC.

The V gene is TRBV2, the J gene TRBJ2-3; TRBD1 agrees at 11 bases. The CDR3 is made up of 15 amino acids. Germline V gene data show CDR1 as SNHLY and CDR2 as FYNNEI. The V gene end was trimmed by 5 bases and the J gene end by 5 bases; junction bases not matched to a gene: 6. The CDR3 loop reads CASSRLGQGVDTQYF. For the CDR3, the DNA is TGTGCCAGCAGTAGGTTGGGACAGGGGGTAGATACGCAGTATTTT.

With respect to this clone: The junction departs from germline at one end; a sequencing error may be responsible. This sequence joins TRBV28 and TRBJ2-7, with TRBD1 matching 9 bases. The CDR3 runs 12 residues. CDR1 MDHEN and CDR2 SYDVKM come from the germline V gene. CDR3 nucleotides: TGTGCCAGCAGACCCCCGGGACAGGGAAAGCACTTC. It encodes CASRPPGQGKHF.

CDR3 DNA: TGTGCCAGCAGCCAAGTTCCTGGCACTGAAGCTTTCTTT. Translating it yields CASSQVPGTEAFF. V and J are TRBV3-1 (or the pseudogene TRBV3-2) and TRBJ1-1; no reliable D call. Germline lookup yields CDR1 LGHDT and CDR2 YNNKEL (reference sequence). The CDR3 is 13 residues long. V dropped 1 base and J dropped 4 bases, with 7 bases sitting between them.

The chain recombines TRBV30 with TRBJ2-1; 8 nucleotides line up with TRBD2. This CDR3 spans 14 amino acids. V was pared by 7 bases and J by 3 bases, with 8 bases of the junction left unmatched. The germline V gene has CDR1 GTSNPN and CDR2 SVGIG (reference sequence). The CDR3 sequence: CASSAGADYNEQFF. For the CDR3, the DNA is TGTGCCTCCTCAGCGGGGGCCGACTACAATGAGCAGTTCTTC.

V is TRBV19 and J is TRBJ1-2; perhaps TRBD1 as D (5 bases). Germline V gene sequence: CDR1 LNHDA, CDR2 SQIVND (reference sequence). The length of the CDR3 is 14 residues. Deletions cut 5 bases from V and 0 bases from J, with 10 bases between. The CDR3 region has the DNA TGTGCCAGTAGTCGAGAGACAGCTAACTATGGCTACACCTTC. Its protein is CASSRETANYGYTF.